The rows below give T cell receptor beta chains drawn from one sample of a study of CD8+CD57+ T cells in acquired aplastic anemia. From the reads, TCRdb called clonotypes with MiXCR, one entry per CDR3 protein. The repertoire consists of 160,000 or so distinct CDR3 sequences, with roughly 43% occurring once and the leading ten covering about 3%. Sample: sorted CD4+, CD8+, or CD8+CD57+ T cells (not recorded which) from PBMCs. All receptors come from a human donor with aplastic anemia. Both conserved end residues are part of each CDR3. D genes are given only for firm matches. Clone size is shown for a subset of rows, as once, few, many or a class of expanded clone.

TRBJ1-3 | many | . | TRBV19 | TGTGCCAGTACCATTCTCGGGAGCTCTGGAAACACCATATATTTT | CASTILGSSGNTIYF
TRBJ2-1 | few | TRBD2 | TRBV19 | TGTGCCAGTAGTGCCTGGACTAGCCTCAATGAGCAGTTCTTC | CASSAWTSLNEQFF
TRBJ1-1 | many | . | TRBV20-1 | TGCAGTGCTATCGCGGGGGGGGGAACTGAAGCTTTCTTT | CSAIAGGGTEAFF
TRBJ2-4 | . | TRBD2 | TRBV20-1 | TGCAGTGCTGGCGGGACTAGCGGGACCAAAAACATTCAGTACTTC | CSAGGTSGTKNIQYF
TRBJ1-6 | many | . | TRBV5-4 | TGTGCCAGCAGCGAGGACAGTACCCGGCCCCCACCCCTCCACTTT | CASSEDSTRPPPLHF
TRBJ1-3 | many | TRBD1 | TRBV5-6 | TGTGCCAGCAGCAGGAGGCAGGGGGGTGGAAACACCATATATTTT | CASSRRQGGGNTIYF
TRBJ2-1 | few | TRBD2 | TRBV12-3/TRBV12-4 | TGTGCCAGCAGTCTATTCAAAGCGGGGGATTCCTACAATGAGCAGTTCTTC | CASSLFKAGDSYNEQFF
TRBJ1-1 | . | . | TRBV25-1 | TGTGCCAGCGAAGGGCCAGCTTCGGTCGGCACTGAAGCTTTCTTT | CASEGPASVGTEAFF
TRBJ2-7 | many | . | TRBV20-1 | TGCAGTGCTAGGTCGGACGCCGAGCAGTACTTC | CSARSDAEQYF
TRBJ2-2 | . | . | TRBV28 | TGTGCCAGCAGCTCTCCCGGGGGCACCGGGGAGCTGTTTTTT | CASSSPGGTGELFF
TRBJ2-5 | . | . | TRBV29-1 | TGCAGCCACGGGGGTTACCAAGAGACCCAGTACTTC | CSHGGYQETQYF
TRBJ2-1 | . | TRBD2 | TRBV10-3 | TGTGCCATCAGTGCAGGACTAGCGGGAGTCTACAATGAGCAGTTCTTC | CAISAGLAGVYNEQFF
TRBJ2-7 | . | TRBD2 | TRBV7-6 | TGTGCCAGCAGCTTATCTAGCGGACCTTACGAGCAGTACTTC | CASSLSSGPYEQYF
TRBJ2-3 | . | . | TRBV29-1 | TGCAGCGTTGAGACGCAGTATTTT | CSVETQYF
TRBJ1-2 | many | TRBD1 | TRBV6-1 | TGTGCCAGCAGTAGGCGAGACTTGACAGGGTATGGCTACACCTTC | CASSRRDLTGYGYTF
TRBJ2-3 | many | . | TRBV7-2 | TGTGCCAGCAGCTTAACGCAGGATACGCAGTATTTT | CASSLTQDTQYF
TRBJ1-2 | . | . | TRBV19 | TGTGCCAGTAGTGGTTTCGGGCACTATGGCTACACCTTC | CASSGFGHYGYTF
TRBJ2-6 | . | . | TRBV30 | TGTGCCTGGAGTGTACCTGGGGCCAACGTCCTGACTTTC | CAWSVPGANVLTF
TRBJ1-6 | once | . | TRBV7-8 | TGTGCCAGCAGCTTAAAAGGGGGGCGGCCGGGAGGGGAGGCCCTCCACTTT | CASSLKGGRPGGEALHF
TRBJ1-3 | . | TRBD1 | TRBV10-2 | TGCGCCAGCAGTCGGGGACAGGATGGAAACACCATATATTTT | CASSRGQDGNTIYF
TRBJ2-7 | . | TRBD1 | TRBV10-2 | TGCGCCAGCAGTGAGACAGGGGGAAGGTCCTACGAGCAGTACTTC | CASSETGGRSYEQYF
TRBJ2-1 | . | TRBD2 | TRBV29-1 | TGCAGCGTAACTAGCGGGAGGAATGAGCAGCTCTTC | CSVTSGRNEQLF
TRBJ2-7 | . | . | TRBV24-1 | TGTGCCACCAGTGACCCTCGGACAGTCTACGAGCAGTACTTC | CATSDPRTVYEQYF
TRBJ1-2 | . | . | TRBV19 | TGTGCCACTTCCTACAGGGAGAATGGCTACACCTTC | CATSYRENGYTF